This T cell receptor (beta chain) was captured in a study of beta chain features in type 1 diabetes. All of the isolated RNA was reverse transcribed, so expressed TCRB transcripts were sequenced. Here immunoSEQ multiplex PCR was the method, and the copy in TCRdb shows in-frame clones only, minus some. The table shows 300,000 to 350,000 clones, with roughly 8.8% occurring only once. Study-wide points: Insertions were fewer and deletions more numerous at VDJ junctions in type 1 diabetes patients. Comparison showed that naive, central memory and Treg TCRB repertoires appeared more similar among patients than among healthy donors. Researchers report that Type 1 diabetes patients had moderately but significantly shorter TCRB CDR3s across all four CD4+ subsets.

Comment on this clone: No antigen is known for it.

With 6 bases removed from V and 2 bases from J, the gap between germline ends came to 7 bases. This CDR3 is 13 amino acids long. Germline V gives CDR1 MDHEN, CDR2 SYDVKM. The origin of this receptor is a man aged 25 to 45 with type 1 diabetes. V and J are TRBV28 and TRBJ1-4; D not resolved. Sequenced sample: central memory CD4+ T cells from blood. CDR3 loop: CASRTSTNEKLFF. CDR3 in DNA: TGTGCCAGCAGGACGTCGACTAATGAAAAACTGTTTTTT.